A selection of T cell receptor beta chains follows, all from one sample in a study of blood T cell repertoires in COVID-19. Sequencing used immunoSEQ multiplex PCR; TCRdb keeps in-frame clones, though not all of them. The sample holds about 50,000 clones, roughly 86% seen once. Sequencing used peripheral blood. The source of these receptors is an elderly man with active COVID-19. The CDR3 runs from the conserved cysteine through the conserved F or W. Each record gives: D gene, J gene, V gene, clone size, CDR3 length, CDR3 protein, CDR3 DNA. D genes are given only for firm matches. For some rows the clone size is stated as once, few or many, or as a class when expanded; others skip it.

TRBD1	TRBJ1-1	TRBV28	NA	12	CASRTGDTEAFF	TGTGCCAGCAGAACAGGGGACACTGAAGCTTTCTTT
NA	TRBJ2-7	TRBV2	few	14	CASSELQGSYEQYF	TGTGCCAGCAGTGAATTGCAGGGCTCCTACGAGCAGTACTTC
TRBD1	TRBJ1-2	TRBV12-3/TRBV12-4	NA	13	CASSPTGGYGYTF	TGTGCCAGCAGTCCTACAGGGGGCTATGGCTACACCTTC
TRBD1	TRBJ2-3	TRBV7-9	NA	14	CASTGQGSTDTQYF	TGTGCCAGCACGGGACAGGGGAGCACAGATACGCAGTATTTT
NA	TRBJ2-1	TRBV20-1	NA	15	CSASYSRSSYNEQFF	TGCAGTGCTAGTTACTCTAGGAGCTCCTACAATGAGCAGTTCTTC
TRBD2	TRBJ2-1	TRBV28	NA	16	CASRPMGGLGLNEQFF	TGTGCCAGCAGACCCATGGGGGGACTAGGTCTCAATGAGCAGTTCTTC
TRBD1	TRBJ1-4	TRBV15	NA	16	CATSRDQGQGREKLFF	TGTGCCACCAGCAGAGACCAGGGACAGGGTCGAGAAAAACTGTTTTTT
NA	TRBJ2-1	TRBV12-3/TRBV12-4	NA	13	CASRFGQYNEQFF	TGTGCCAGCAGATTCGGACAGTACAATGAGCAGTTCTTC
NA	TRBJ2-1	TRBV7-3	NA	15	CASSSSGPKNNEQFF	TGTGCCAGCAGCTCAAGCGGGCCAAAAAACAATGAGCAGTTCTTC
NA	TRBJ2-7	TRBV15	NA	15	CATSRERNREYEQYF	TGTGCCACCAGCAGAGAACGAAACAGAGAATACGAGCAGTACTTC
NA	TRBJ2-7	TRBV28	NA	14	CASSLGGSSYEQYF	TGTGCCAGCAGTTTAGGGGGGAGTTCCTACGAGCAGTACTTC
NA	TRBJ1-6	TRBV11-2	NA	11	CASSTDSPLHF	TGTGCCAGCAGCACTGATTCACCCCTCCACTTT
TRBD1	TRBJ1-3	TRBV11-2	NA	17	CASSKMEDRGGGNTIYF	TGTGCCAGCAGCAAAATGGAAGACAGGGGAGGTGGAAACACCATATATTTT
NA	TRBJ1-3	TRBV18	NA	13	CASSYSRGNTIYF	TGTGCCAGCTCATATTCTCGTGGAAACACCATATATTTT
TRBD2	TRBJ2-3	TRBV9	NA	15	CASSVDSFGRDTQYF	TGTGCCAGCAGCGTAGATTCCTTCGGGAGGGATACGCAGTATTTT
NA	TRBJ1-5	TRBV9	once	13	CARSGGGYQPQHF	TGTGCCCGCAGCGGGGGGGGGTATCAGCCCCAGCATTTT
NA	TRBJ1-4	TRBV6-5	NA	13	CASSYSGGEKLFF	TGTGCCAGCAGTTATTCCGGCGGGGAAAAACTGTTTTTT
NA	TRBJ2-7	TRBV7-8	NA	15	CASSIWTDLTYEQYF	TGTGCCAGCAGCATATGGACAGATCTCACCTACGAGCAGTACTTC
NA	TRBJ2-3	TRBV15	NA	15	CATSRDRVSTDTQYF	TGTGCCACCAGCAGAGATCGAGTCTCCACAGATACGCAGTATTTT
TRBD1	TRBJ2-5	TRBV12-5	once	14	CASGLSGPRQGQNF	TGTGCTAGTGGTTTATCCGGGCCTCGCCAGGGACAGAACTTC
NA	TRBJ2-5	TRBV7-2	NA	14	CASSPTGYQETQYF	TGTGCCAGCAGCCCTACAGGATATCAAGAGACCCAGTACTTC
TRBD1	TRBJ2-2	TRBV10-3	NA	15	CAVHTGTGGTGELFF	TGTGCCGTTCACACCGGGACAGGGGGCACCGGGGAGTTGTTTTTT
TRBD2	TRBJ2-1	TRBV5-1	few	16	CASSLGTSGTYNEQFF	TGCGCCAGCAGCTTGGGGACTAGCGGCACCTACAATGAGCAGTTCTTC
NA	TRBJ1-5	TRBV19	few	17	CASSIDLLLQPHQPQHF	TGTGCCAGTAGTATAGATCTTTTGTTACAGCCACATCAGCCCCAGCATTTT
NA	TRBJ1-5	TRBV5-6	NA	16	CASSLGQALSNQPQHF	TGTGCCAGCAGCTTGGGACAGGCCCTTAGCAATCAGCCCCAGCATTTT
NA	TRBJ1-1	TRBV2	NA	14	CASRVDRASSVAFF	TGTGCCAGCAGGGTGGACAGAGCCTCTTCTGTAGCTTTCTTT
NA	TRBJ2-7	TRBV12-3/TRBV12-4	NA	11	CASAIANEQYF	TGTGCCAGCGCGATAGCCAACGAGCAGTACTTC
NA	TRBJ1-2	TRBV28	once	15	CASSFREARVYGYTF	TGTGCCAGCAGTTTTCGGGAAGCTCGGGTCTATGGCTACACCTTC
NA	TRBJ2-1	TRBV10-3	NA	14	CASSLASSYNEQFF	TGTGCCTCCTCTCTAGCGTCCTCCTACAATGAGCAGTTCTTC
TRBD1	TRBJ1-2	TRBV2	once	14	CASSEGGQGGGYTF	TGTGCCAGCAGTGAGGGAGGACAGGGTGGGGGCTACACCTTC
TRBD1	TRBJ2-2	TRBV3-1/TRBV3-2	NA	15	CASSLRQGTTGELFF	TGTGCCAGCAGCTTACGACAGGGCACCACCGGGGAGCTGTTTTTT
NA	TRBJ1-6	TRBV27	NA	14	CASSLTGLESPLHF	TGTGCCAGCAGTCTCACAGGGTTGGAATCACCCCTCCACTTT
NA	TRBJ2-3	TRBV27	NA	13	CASSLVERDTQYF	TGTGCCAGCAGTTTGGTGGAGAGGGATACGCAGTATTTT
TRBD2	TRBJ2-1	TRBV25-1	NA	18	CASSEFDSGRPTYNEQFF	TGTGCCAGCAGTGAATTTGATAGCGGGAGGCCAACCTACAATGAGCAGTTCTTC
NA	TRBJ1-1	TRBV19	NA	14	CASSKQGSDTEAFF	TGTGCCAGTAGTAAACAGGGTTCGGACACTGAAGCTTTCTTT
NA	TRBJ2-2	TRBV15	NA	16	CATSRDRREATGELFF	TGTGCCACCAGCAGAGACCGCAGGGAAGCCACCGGGGAGCTGTTTTTT
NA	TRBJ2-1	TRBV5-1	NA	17	CASSPVGGSGSYNEQFF	TGCGCCAGCAGCCCTGTCGGGGGTAGCGGCTCCTACAATGAGCAGTTCTTC
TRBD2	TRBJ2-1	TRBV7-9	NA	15	CASRWTSGSSNEQFF	TGTGCCAGCAGGTGGACTAGCGGGAGCTCGAATGAGCAGTTCTTC